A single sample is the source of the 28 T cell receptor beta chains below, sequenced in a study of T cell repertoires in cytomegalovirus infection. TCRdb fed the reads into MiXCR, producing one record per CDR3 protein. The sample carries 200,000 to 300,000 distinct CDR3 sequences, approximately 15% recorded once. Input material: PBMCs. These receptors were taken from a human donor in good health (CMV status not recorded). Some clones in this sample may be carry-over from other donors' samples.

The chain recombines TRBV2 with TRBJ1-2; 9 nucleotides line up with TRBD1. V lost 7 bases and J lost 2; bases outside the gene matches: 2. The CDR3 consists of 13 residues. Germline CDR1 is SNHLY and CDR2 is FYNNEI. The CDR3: CASNDRGNYGYTF. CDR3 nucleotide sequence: TGTGCCAGCAATGACAGGGGGAACTATGGCTACACCTTC.

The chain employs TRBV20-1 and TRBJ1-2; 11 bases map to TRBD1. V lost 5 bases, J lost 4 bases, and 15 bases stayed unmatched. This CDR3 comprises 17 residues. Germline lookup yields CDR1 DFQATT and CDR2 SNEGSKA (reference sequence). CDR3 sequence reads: CSAPRGTGGQTVYGYTF. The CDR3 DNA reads TGCAGTGCTCCTCGCGGGACAGGGGGGCAGACCGTCTATGGCTACACCTTC.

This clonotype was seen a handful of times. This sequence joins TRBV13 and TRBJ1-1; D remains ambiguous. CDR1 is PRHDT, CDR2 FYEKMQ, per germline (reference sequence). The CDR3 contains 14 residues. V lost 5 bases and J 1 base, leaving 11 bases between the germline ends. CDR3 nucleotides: TGTGCCAGCAGCCCGTATTGGGGGAACACTGAAGCTTTCTTT. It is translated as CASSPYWGNTEAFF.

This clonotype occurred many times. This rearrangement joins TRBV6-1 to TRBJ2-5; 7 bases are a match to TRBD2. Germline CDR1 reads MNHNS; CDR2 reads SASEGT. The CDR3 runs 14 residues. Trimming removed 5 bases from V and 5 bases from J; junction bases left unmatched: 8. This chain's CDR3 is CASSSAGRGETQYF. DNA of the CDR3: TGTGCCAGCAGTTCGGCGGGGAGGGGCGAGACCCAGTACTTC.

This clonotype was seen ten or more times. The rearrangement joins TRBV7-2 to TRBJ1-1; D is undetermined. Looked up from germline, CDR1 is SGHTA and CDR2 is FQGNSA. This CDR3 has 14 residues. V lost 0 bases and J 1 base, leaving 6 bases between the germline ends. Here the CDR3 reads CASSLAEGNTEAFF. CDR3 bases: TGTGCCAGCAGCTTAGCGGAGGGGAACACTGAAGCTTTCTTT.

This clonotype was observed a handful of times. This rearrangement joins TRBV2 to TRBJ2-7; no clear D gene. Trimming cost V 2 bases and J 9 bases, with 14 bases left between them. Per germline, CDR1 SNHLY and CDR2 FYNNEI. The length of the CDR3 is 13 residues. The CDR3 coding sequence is TGTGCCAGCAGTGAATTTAGGGAAAATGGGCAGTACTTC. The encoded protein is CASSEFRENGQYF.

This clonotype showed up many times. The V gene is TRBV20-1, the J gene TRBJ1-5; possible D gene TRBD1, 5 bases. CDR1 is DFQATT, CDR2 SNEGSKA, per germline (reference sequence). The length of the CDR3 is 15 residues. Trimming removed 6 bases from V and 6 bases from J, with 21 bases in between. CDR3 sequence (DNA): TGCAGTGCCGAAGGGGTAGACAACGAAGGTCAGCCCCAGCATTTT. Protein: CSAEGVDNEGQPQHF.

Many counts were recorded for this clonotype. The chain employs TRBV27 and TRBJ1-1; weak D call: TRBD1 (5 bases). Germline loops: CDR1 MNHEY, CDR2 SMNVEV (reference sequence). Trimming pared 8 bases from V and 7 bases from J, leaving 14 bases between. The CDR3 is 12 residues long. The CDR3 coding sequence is TGTGCCAGCGGGGACGACCGACGTGAAGCTTTCTTT. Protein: CASGDDRREAFF.

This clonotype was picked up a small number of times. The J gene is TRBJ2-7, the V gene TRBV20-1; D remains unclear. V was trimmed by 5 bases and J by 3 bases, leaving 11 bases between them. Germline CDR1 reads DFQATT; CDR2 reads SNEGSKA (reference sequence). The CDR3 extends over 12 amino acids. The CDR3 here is CSAATMGYEQYF. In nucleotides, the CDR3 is TGCAGTGCTGCCACGATGGGCTACGAGCAGTACTTC.

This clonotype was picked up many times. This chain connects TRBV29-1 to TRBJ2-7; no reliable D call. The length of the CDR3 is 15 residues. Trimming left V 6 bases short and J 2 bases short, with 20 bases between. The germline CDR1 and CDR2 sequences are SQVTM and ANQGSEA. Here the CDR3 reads CSVTVRITPPYEQYF. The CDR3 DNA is TGCAGCGTAACGGTGAGGATCACACCCCCCTACGAGCAGTACTTC.

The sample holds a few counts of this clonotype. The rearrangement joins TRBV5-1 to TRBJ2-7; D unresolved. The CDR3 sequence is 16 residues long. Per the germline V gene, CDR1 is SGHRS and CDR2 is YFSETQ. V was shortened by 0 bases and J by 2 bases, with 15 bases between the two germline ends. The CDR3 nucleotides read TGCGCCAGCAGCTTGGCCCCCACCTCGGGCACCTACGAGCAGTACTTC. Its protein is CASSLAPTSGTYEQYF. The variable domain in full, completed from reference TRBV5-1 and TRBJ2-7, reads KAGVTQTPRYLIKTRGQQVTLSCSPISGHRSVSWYQQTPGQGLQFLFEYFSETQRNKGNFPGRFSGRQFSNSRSEMNVSTLELGDSALYLCASSLAPTSGTYEQYFGPGTRLTVT.

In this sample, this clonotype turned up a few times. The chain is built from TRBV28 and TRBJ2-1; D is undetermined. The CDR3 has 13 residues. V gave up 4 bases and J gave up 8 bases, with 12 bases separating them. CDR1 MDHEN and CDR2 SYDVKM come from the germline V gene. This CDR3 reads CASSSHSIDEQFF. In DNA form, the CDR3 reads TGTGCCAGCAGTTCCCACAGTATCGATGAGCAGTTCTTC.

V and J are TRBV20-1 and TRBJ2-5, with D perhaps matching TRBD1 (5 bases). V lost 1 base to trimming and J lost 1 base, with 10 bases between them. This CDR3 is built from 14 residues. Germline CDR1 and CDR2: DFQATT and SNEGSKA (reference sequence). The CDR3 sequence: CSARAPGSQETQYF. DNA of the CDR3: TGCAGTGCTAGAGCCCCAGGGTCCCAAGAGACCCAGTACTTC.

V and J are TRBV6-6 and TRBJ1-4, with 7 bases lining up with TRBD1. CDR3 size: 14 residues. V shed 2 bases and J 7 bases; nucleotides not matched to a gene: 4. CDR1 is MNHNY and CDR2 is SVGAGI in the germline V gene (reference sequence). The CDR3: CASSYGRDSEKLFF. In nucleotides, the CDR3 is TGTGCCAGCAGTTACGGGAGGGACAGTGAAAAACTGTTTTTT.

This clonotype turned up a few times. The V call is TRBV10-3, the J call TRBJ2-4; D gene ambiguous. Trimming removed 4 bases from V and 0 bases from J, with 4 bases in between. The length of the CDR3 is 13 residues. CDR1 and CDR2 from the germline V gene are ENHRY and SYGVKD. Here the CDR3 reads CAISALAKNIQYF. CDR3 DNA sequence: TGTGCCATCAGTGCCCTAGCCAAAAACATTCAGTACTTC.

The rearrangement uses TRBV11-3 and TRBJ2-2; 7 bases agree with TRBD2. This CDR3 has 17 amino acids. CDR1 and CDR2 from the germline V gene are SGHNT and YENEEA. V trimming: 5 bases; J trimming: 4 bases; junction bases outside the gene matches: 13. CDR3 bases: TGTGCCAGCAGCGCGAGGGAGGGACTAAGTGGCACCGGGGAGCTGTTTTTT. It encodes CASSAREGLSGTGELFF. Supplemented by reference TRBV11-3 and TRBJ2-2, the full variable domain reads EAGVVQSPRYKIIEKKQPVAFWCNPISGHNTLYWYLQNLGQGPELLIRYENEEAVDDSQLPKDRFSAERLKGVDSTLKIQPAELGDSAVYLCASSAREGLSGTGELFFGEGSRLTVL.

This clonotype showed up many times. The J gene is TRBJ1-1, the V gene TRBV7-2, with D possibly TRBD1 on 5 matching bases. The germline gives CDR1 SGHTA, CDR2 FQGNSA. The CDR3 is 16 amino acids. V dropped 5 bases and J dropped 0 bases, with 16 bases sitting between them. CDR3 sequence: CASSRGAVQMNTEAFF. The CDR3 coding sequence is TGTGCCAGCAGCCGCGGGGCAGTTCAGATGAACACTGAAGCTTTCTTT.

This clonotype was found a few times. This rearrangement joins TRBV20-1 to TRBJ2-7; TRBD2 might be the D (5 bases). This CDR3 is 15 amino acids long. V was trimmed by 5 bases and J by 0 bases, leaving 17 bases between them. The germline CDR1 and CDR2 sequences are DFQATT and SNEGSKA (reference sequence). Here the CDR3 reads CSARLQAMSSYEQYF. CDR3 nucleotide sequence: TGCAGTGCTCGACTACAAGCAATGAGCTCCTACGAGCAGTACTTC.

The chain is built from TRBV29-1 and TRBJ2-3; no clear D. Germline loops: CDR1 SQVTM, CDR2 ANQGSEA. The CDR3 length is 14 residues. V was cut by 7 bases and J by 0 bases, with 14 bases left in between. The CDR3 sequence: CSAIDPSSTDTQYF. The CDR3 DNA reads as TGCAGCGCCATCGACCCCTCTAGCACAGATACGCAGTATTTT.

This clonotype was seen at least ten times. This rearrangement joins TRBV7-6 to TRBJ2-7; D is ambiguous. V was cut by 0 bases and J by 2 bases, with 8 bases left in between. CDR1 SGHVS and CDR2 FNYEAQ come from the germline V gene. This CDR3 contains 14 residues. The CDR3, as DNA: TGTGCCAGCAGCTTAGCCGGAACTACCTACGAGCAGTACTTC. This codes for CASSLAGTTYEQYF.

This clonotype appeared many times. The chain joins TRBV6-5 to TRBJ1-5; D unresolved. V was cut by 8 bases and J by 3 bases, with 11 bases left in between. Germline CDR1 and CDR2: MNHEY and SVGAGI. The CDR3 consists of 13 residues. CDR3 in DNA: TGTGCCAGCGGGATGAGTTACAATCAGCCCCAGCATTTT. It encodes CASGMSYNQPQHF.

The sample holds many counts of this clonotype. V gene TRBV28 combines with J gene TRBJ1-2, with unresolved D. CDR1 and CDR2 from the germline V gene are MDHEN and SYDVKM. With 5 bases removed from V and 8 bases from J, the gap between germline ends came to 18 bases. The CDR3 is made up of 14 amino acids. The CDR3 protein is CASSVPPRQKGYTF. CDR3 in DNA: TGTGCCAGCAGTGTGCCCCCTCGGCAGAAGGGCTACACCTTC.

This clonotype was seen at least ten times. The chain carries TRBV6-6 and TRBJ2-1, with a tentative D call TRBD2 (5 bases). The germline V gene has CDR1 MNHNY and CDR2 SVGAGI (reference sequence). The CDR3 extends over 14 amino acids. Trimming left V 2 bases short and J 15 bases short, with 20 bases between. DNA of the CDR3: TGTGCCAGCAGTTACACCCCGGGGAGCGAAGGAAGGTTCTTC. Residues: CASSYTPGSEGRFF.

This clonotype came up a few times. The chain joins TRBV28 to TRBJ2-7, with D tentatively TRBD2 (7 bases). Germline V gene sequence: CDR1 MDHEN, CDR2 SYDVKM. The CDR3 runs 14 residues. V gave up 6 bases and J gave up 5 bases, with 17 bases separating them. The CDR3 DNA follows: TGTGCCAGCAGCCGGAGCGGGACAAACCACGAGCAGTACTTC. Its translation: CASSRSGTNHEQYF.

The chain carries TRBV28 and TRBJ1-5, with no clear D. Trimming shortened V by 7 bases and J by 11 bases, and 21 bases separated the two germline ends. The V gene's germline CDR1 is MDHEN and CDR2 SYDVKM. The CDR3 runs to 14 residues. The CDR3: CASMSAGISPAQHF. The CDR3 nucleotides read TGTGCCAGCATGTCGGCCGGAATCTCCCCAGCCCAGCATTTT. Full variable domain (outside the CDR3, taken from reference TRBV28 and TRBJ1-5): DVKVTQSSRYLVKRTGEKVFLECVQDMDHENMFWYRQDPGLGLRLIYFSYDVKMKEKGDIPEGYSVSREKKERFSLILESASTNQTSMYLCASMSAGISPAQHFGDGTRLSIL.

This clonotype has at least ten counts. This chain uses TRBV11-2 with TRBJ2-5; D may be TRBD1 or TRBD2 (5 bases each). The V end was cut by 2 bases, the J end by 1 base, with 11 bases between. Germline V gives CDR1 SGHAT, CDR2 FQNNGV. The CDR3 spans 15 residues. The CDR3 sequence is CASSLRPGTQETQYF. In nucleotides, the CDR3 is TGTGCCAGCAGCTTAAGGCCTGGGACCCAAGAGACCCAGTACTTC.

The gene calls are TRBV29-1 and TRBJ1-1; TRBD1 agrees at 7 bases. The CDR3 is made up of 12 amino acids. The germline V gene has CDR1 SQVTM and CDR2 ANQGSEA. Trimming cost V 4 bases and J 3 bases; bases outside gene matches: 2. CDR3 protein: CSVGTGDTEAFF. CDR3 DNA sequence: TGCAGCGTTGGAACAGGGGACACTGAAGCTTTCTTT.

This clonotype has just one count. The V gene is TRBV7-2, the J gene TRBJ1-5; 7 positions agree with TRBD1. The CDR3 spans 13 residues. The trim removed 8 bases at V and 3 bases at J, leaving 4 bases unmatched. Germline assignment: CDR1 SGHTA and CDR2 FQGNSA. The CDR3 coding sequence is TGTGCCAGCCTAGACAGGGTCAATCAGCCCCAGCATTTT. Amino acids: CASLDRVNQPQHF.